This TCR beta chain was sequenced for a study of PD-1 blockade in classical Hodgkin lymphoma. Study-level results: Before treatment, complete responders showed about the same diversity as newly diagnosed patients.

On this clone itself: Its antigen is still unknown.

CDR1 and CDR2 from the germline V gene are MNHEY and SVGAGI. With 5 bases clipped from V and 4 bases from J, the junction kept 4 bases outside the gene matches. The CDR3 spans 15 residues. Produced via immunoSEQ multiplex PCR; TCRdb's table is partial and in-frame only. The table lists over 15,000 clones, about three quarters of them singletons. Noted time point: cycle 4 day 1 (C4D1), after about 6 weeks of nivolumab. There was relapse after autologous stem cell transplantation in every patient, and there was variation in brentuximab vedotin exposure. The sequence came from a human donor with classical Hodgkin lymphoma. This rearrangement joins TRBV6-5 to TRBJ2-1; 11 bases line up with TRBD2. Sequenced material: peripheral blood mononuclear cells (PBMCs), taken before the fourth cycle of nivolumab. Written as DNA, the CDR3 is TGTGCCAGCAGTCTTAGCGGGGGGGCATACAATGAGCAGTTCTTC. Its protein product is CASSLSGGAYNEQFF.